These 9 T cell receptor beta chains were all obtained from the same sample, sequenced in a study of T cell responses to AZD1222 COVID-19 vaccine (dated by TCRdb to the early 2020s). The library relied on the immunoSEQ multiplex PCR assay. TCRdb limited this immuneACCESS table to in-frame rearrangements with V and J called. A share of clones is missing; checked studies link under half to unresolved V genes, and the rest is unexplained. Present in this sample are approximately 150,000 clones, around 93% of which were seen just once. The biggest ten clones account for around 4.4% of the sample. This specimen's time point label, interpreted: baseline before first vaccination. The sample here was peripheral blood, taken on day 0 of AZD1222 vaccination. These receptors all come from an adult in good health.

The CDR3: CASSLPSYNEQFF. Written as DNA, the CDR3 is TGTGCCAGCAGCTTACCCTCCTACAATGAGCAGTTCTTC. The chain combines TRBV11-3 with TRBJ2-1; no reliable D call. V lost 2 bases to trimming and J lost 0 bases, with 2 bases between them. The CDR3 has 13 residues. Germline V CDR1 and CDR2: SGHNT, YENEEA. Looking up the rest from reference TRBV11-3 and TRBJ2-1 gives the full variable domain: EAGVVQSPRYKIIEKKQPVAFWCNPISGHNTLYWYLQNLGQGPELLIRYENEEAVDDSQLPKDRFSAERLKGVDSTLKIQPAELGDSAVYLCASSLPSYNEQFFGPGTRLTVL.

The chain combines TRBV27 with TRBJ2-7; no firm D call. Trimming shortened V by 9 bases and J by 3 bases, and 9 bases separated the two germline ends. In germline, CDR1 is MNHEY, CDR2 SMNVEV (reference sequence). CDR3 size: 11 residues. As DNA, the CDR3 is TGTGCCAGTAGAAAATACTACGAGCAGTACTTC. Translating gives CASRKYYEQYF.

The rearrangement uses TRBV4-1 and TRBJ1-1; D unclear. Trimming took 0 bases from V and 6 from J, leaving 8 bases between them. Germline lookup yields CDR1 MGHRA and CDR2 YSYEKL. The CDR3 has 13 residues. The CDR3 reads CASSQDSLAEAFF. The CDR3 nucleotides are TGCGCCAGCAGCCAAGATTCGCTCGCTGAAGCTTTCTTT.

The gene calls are TRBV7-8 and TRBJ1-1; perhaps TRBD1 as D (6 bases). V was trimmed by 4 bases and J by 0 bases, leaving 15 bases between them. The CDR3 has 16 amino acids. From germline, CDR1 is SGHVS and CDR2 FQNEAQ. Here the CDR3 DNA reads TGTGCCAGCAGCTCCGCCGGGACACTTCTGAACACTGAAGCTTTCTTT. It yields the protein CASSSAGTLLNTEAFF.

This sequence joins TRBV5-1 and TRBJ2-3; 10 bases agree with TRBD2. There are 16 residues in the CDR3. V gave up 2 bases and J gave up 1 base; unmatched junction bases: 4. CDR1 is SGHRS and CDR2 is YFSETQ in the germline V gene. The CDR3 is CASSLGGLAGTDTQYF. The CDR3 nucleotides are TGCGCCAGCAGCTTAGGCGGACTAGCGGGCACAGATACGCAGTATTTT.

CDR3 bases: TGTGCCAGCAGTTACAGGGGTGAGCAGTTCTTC. Translated, it gives CASSYRGEQFF. The chain has TRBV12-3 or TRBV12-4 and TRBJ2-1; 7 bases are shared with TRBD1. This CDR3 region has 11 residues. The junction had 0 bases not matched to a gene; V was cut back by 4 bases and J by 9 bases.

In its sample, this clone was seen a few times. This chain links TRBV27 with TRBJ1-5; D possibly corresponds to TRBD1 (6 bases). The CDR3 is 16 amino acids. Per germline, CDR1 MNHEY and CDR2 SMNVEV (reference sequence). With 1 base removed from V and 3 bases from J, the gap between germline ends came to 13 bases. The CDR3 DNA reads TGTGCCAGCAGTTTATGGGCAGGGGCTATCAATCAGCCCCAGCATTTT. This encodes CASSLWAGAINQPQHF.

The J gene is TRBJ1-5, the V gene TRBV7-8, with TRBD1 matching over 8 bases. The V segment lost 6 bases and the J segment 6 bases; nucleotides outside the gene matches: 10. This CDR3 is built from 15 residues. CDR1 is SGHVS and CDR2 is FQNEAQ in the germline V gene. The CDR3 reads CASSTGGVEGQPQHF. The CDR3 region has the DNA TGTGCCAGCAGTACAGGGGGGGTCGAGGGTCAGCCCCAGCATTTT.

V usage is TRBV5-5 and J usage is TRBJ2-7; 7 bases line up with TRBD1. Germline assignment: CDR1 SGHKS and CDR2 YYEKEE (reference sequence). This CDR3 region has 14 residues. The trim removed 6 bases at V and 5 bases at J, leaving 11 bases unmatched. CDR3 coding DNA: TGTGCCAGCACCGGGGACAGATCCCGGGACGAGCAGTACTTC. Residues: CASTGDRSRDEQYF.